Shown below are 29 T cell receptor beta chains from a single sample sequenced in a study of T cells in Graves' hyperthyroidism and ophthalmopathy (dated by TCRdb to the late 2010s). Library prep was done by multiplex PCR. The reads were generated on an Illumina HiSeq 2000. The TCR beta CDR3 regions were amplified from the RNA transcripts. The first round of RT-PCR for the TCR CDR3 was performed with the HTBI primer set and the Qiagen OneStep RT-PCR kit. TCRdb itself trimmed the public reads at Q25 with fastp, ran MiXCR and retained productive beta chains. CDR3 protein sequences are deduplicated, and each keeps its most common genes and DNA. The sample table records around 500,000 distinct CDR3 sequences; about 20% of these occur just once. Of the sample, roughly 49% is held by the ten largest clones. The source material was blood. These receptors all come from a woman in her 70s with Graves' ophthalmopathy.

This clonotype was picked up many times. This sequence joins TRBV28 and TRBJ1-4; D gene uncertain. V was clipped by 0 bases and J by 3 bases, with 8 bases between them. The CDR3 runs to 15 residues. In germline, CDR1 is MDHEN, CDR2 SYDVKM. CDR3 protein: CASSLWAGSNEKLFF. The CDR3 nucleotides are TGTGCCAGCAGTTTATGGGCAGGCTCTAATGAAAAACTGTTTTTT.

Many counts were recorded for this clonotype. The J gene is TRBJ2-4, the V gene TRBV2, with a weak D call TRBD2 (6 bases). The CDR3 runs 14 residues. Trimming took off 4 bases at V and 0 bases at J, with 7 bases between the two ends. The germline CDR1 and CDR2 sequences are SNHLY and FYNNEI. CDR3 region: CASSVGGAKNIQYF. CDR3 sequence (DNA): TGTGCCAGCAGTGTCGGGGGAGCCAAAAACATTCAGTACTTC. Using reference TRBV2 and TRBJ2-4 for the parts outside the CDR3, the full variable domain is EPEVTQTPSHQVTQMGQEVILRCVPISNHLYFYWYRQILGQKVEFLVSFYNNEISEKSEIFDDQFSVERPDGSNFTLKIRSTKLEDSAMYFCASSVGGAKNIQYFGAGTRLSVL.

This clonotype has just a few counts. This rearrangement joins TRBV12-3 or TRBV12-4 to TRBJ1-2; D perhaps matches TRBD1 (5 bases). Trimming removed 7 bases from V and 8 bases from J, with 23 bases in between. The CDR3 consists of 15 residues. The CDR3 sequence: CASTPLDQGREGYTF. CDR3 nucleotides: TGTGCCAGCACCCCTTTAGATCAGGGACGGGAGGGCTACACCTTC.

This clonotype came up a few times. Here the CDR3 reads CAISESPIRRLAGLKGRLDIQYF. The CDR3 DNA is TGTGCCATCAGTGAGTCCCCGATCCGACGACTAGCGGGACTGAAGGGGAGGTTGGACATTCAGTACTTC. The J gene is TRBJ2-4, the V gene TRBV10-3, with TRBD2 identical over 11 bases. CDR3 length: 23 residues. The J segment lost 8 bases and the V segment lost 0 bases, leaving 27 bases of the junction unmatched. Germline V CDR1 and CDR2: ENHRY, SYGVKD.

The gene calls are TRBV7-9 and TRBJ1-5, with 7 bases identical to TRBD1. Germline-derived CDR1 and CDR2 are SEHNR and FQNEAQ (reference sequence). This CDR3 has 15 amino acids. The V gene end was trimmed by 5 bases and the J gene end by 3 bases; junction bases not matched to a gene: 7. CDR3 sequence reads: CASSGTGQFNQPQHF. The DNA of the CDR3 is TGTGCCAGCAGCGGAACGGGACAGTTCAATCAGCCCCAGCATTTT.

About this clonotype itself: The junction does not match germline at one end; this may be a read error. This chain links TRBV12-5 with TRBJ2-5; 9 positions match TRBD1. This CDR3 has 12 amino acids. Germline lookup yields CDR1 LGHNT and CDR2 FRNRAP. CDR3 residues: CASAPNRDRAHF. CDR3 bases: TGTGCTAGTGCTCCAAACCGGGACAGGGCTCACTTC.

This clonotype was seen only once. J is TRBJ1-5 and V is TRBV12-3 or TRBV12-4, with a weak D call TRBD1 (5 bases). V shed 3 bases and J shed 2 bases, with 11 bases lying between them. The length of the CDR3 is 15 residues. CDR3 sequence (DNA): TGTGCCAGCAGTTTCTTCCTACAGGGCAATCAGCCCCAGCATTTT. Amino acid sequence: CASSFFLQGNQPQHF.

This clonotype was seen more than once but under ten times. The V gene is TRBV2, the J gene TRBJ1-6, with TRBD1 identical over 8 bases. The CDR3 covers 14 residues. J gave up 9 bases and V 3 bases, and 4 bases lay outside the gene matches. Looked up from germline, CDR1 is SNHLY and CDR2 is FYNNEI. CDR3 loop: CASSDRGRISPLHF. Here the CDR3 DNA reads TGTGCCAGCAGTGACAGGGGGCGCATTTCACCCCTCCACTTT.

This clonotype was counted ten times or more. The gene calls are TRBV15 and TRBJ1-1, with D unclear. CDR1 is LNHNV, CDR2 YYDKDF, per germline (reference sequence). This CDR3 spans 15 amino acids. V was cut by 0 bases and J by 0 bases, with 8 bases left in between. CDR3 sequence (DNA): TGTGCCACCAGCAGAGATCTGGTACTGAACACTGAAGCTTTCTTT. Protein sequence: CATSRDLVLNTEAFF.

This clonotype was seen at least ten times. This chain links TRBV12-3 or TRBV12-4 with TRBJ2-1, with a weak D call TRBD2 (6 bases). The CDR3 spans 14 residues. V dropped 5 bases and J dropped 7 bases, with 15 bases sitting between them. For the CDR3, the DNA is TGTGCCAGCAGTCCTAGCGCCAACCGGAATGAGCAGTTCTTC. Protein: CASSPSANRNEQFF.

This clonotype was recorded at least ten times. This chain uses TRBV28 with TRBJ2-7, with D possibly matching TRBD1 (7 bases). Germline V lookup: CDR1 MDHEN, CDR2 SYDVKM. The V gene lost 1 base and the J gene lost 3 bases, with 13 bases spanning the gap. The CDR3 totals 15 residues. CDR3 sequence: CASSLLRQGLYEQYF. The DNA of the CDR3 is TGTGCCAGCAGTTTATTGAGACAGGGACTCTACGAGCAGTACTTC.

This sequence joins TRBV11-3 and TRBJ2-1; TRBD2 might be the D (5 bases). The germline CDR1 and CDR2 sequences are SGHNT and YENEEA. V lost 3 bases, J lost 3 bases, and 12 bases lay in between. This CDR3 region has 15 residues. The CDR3 loop is CASSLRKGDYNEQFF. CDR3 sequence (DNA): TGTGCCAGCAGCTTGCGAAAGGGAGACTACAATGAGCAGTTCTTC.

The chain recombines TRBV5-1 with TRBJ2-7; D possibly corresponds to TRBD1 (5 bases). CDR3 size: 15 residues. The V and J ends lost 0 bases and 5 bases respectively, with 15 bases between them. Germline assignment: CDR1 SGHRS and CDR2 YFSETQ. CDR3 loop: CASSLARPGNHEQYF. CDR3 DNA: TGCGCCAGCAGCTTGGCCCGACCAGGGAACCACGAGCAGTACTTC.

V usage is TRBV20-1 and J usage is TRBJ2-1, with 10 bases that match TRBD1. Germline loops: CDR1 DFQATT, CDR2 SNEGSKA (reference sequence). The CDR3 is made up of 13 amino acids. V was pared by 6 bases and J by 11 bases, with 10 bases of the junction left unmatched. Here the CDR3 reads CSAGPGQGNKQFF. Here the CDR3 DNA reads TGCAGTGCGGGGCCGGGACAGGGGAATAAGCAGTTCTTC.

The rearrangement links TRBV4-1 to TRBJ1-5, with D unclear. The ends were cut back, 4 bases at V and 0 bases at J, with 25 bases in the middle. CDR1 MGHRA and CDR2 YSYEKL come from the germline V gene. This CDR3 has 20 residues. CDR3 sequence: CASSLNSETAGWDSNQPQHF. The CDR3 region has the DNA TGCGCCAGCAGCCTAAACTCGGAGACGGCGGGTTGGGATAGCAATCAGCCCCAGCATTTT.

This clonotype was counted only a few times. J is TRBJ2-3 and V is TRBV27; TRBD2 agrees at 12 bases. V lost 7 bases to trimming and J lost 1 base; unmatched junction nucleotides: 12. Germline V gives CDR1 MNHEY, CDR2 SMNVEV (reference sequence). The CDR3 loop spans 18 amino acids. The CDR3 DNA is TGTGCCAGCAATCAAGAGCGACTAGCGGGAGTGGGCACAGATACGCAGTATTTT. Encoded protein: CASNQERLAGVGTDTQYF.

V and J are TRBV28 and TRBJ1-5; the D gene is possibly TRBD1 (6 bases). CDR3 size: 15 residues. The germline V gene has CDR1 MDHEN and CDR2 SYDVKM. V was cut by 6 bases and J by 4 bases, with 16 bases left in between. For the CDR3, the DNA is TGTGCCAGCAGGTTGGACAGCATACGAAATCAGCCCCAGCATTTT. Translating gives CASRLDSIRNQPQHF.

V usage is TRBV28 and J usage is TRBJ1-2; perhaps TRBD1 as D (5 bases). CDR3 length: 14 amino acids. V was shortened by 7 bases and J by 4 bases, with 16 bases between the two germline ends. From germline, CDR1 is MDHEN and CDR2 SYDVKM. The CDR3 loop reads CASTRGGIIYGYTF. Written as DNA, the CDR3 is TGTGCCAGCACCCGGGGGGGTATAATCTATGGCTACACCTTC.

Here the CDR3 DNA reads TGTGCCAGCAGCGTAGACGGGGGGTACCGGCAGCCCCAGCATTTT. It encodes CASSVDGGYRQPQHF. The chain couples TRBV9 to TRBJ1-5, with D perhaps TRBD1 (5 bases). Trimming stripped 0 bases from V and 7 bases from J, with 14 bases between. The length of the CDR3 is 15 residues. The V gene's germline CDR1 is SGDLS and CDR2 YYNGEE.

The chain is built from TRBV28 and TRBJ2-7; tentative D call: TRBD2 (6 bases). The CDR3 extends over 15 amino acids. The germline CDR1 and CDR2 sequences are MDHEN and SYDVKM. V lost 5 bases, J lost 5 bases, and 19 bases lay in between. CDR3 sequence: CASSPSGLPFDEQYF. As DNA, the CDR3 is TGTGCCAGCAGTCCATCGGGACTCCCTTTCGACGAGCAGTACTTC.

The rearrangement links TRBV3-1 to TRBJ2-7; D not certain. This CDR3 contains 11 residues. V was pared by 4 bases and J by 7 bases, with 8 bases between. Germline CDR1 reads LGHDT; CDR2 reads YNNKEL (reference sequence). In nucleotides, the CDR3 is TGTGCCAGCAGCCGTACTTGGGAGCAGTACTTC. Its protein is CASSRTWEQYF.

The chain is built from TRBV30 and TRBJ2-1; D gene uncertain. The CDR3 covers 16 residues. Germline V gives CDR1 GTSNPN, CDR2 SVGIG (reference sequence). V lost 4 bases and J 10 bases, leaving 26 bases between the germline ends. For the CDR3, the DNA is TGTGCCTGGAAATCGGGCGACCCGTTGTTCGCAGAGGAGCAGTTCTTC. It specifies CAWKSGDPLFAEEQFF.

The J gene is TRBJ2-1, the V gene TRBV5-1; D gene ambiguous. The CDR3 is made up of 12 amino acids. V shed 1 base and J shed 6 bases, with 5 bases lying between them. The V gene's germline CDR1 is SGHRS and CDR2 YFSETQ. In DNA, the CDR3 is TGCGCCAGCAGCTTGTCGACCAATGAGCAGTTCTTC. Protein product: CASSLSTNEQFF.

The chain links TRBV7-3 to TRBJ2-1, with D uncertain. The V and J ends lost 2 bases and 5 bases respectively, with 13 bases between them. Germline lookup yields CDR1 SGHTA and CDR2 FQGTGA. The CDR3 is 15 amino acids. DNA of the CDR3: TGTGCCAGCAGCTTAGATTTACAGAACCACAATGAGCAGTTCTTC. Protein sequence: CASSLDLQNHNEQFF.

The CDR3 DNA is TGTGCCAGCAGCCCAAGTACTACAGAGGAAGAGACCCAGTACTTC. Translation: CASSPSTTEEETQYF. This chain links TRBV3-1 with TRBJ2-5; no clear D gene. The CDR3 has 15 amino acids. From germline, CDR1 is LGHDT and CDR2 YNNKEL (reference sequence). Trimming left V 4 bases short and J 3 bases short, with 15 bases between.

This rearrangement joins TRBV6-1 to TRBJ2-2; D is ambiguous. The germline V and J ends were trimmed by 5 bases and 4 bases, with 8 bases remaining between them. Germline loops: CDR1 MNHNS, CDR2 SASEGT. The CDR3 length is 13 residues. CDR3 sequence (DNA): TGTGCCAGCAGTTCGCCCGGCACCGGGGAGCTGTTTTTT. Translating gives CASSSPGTGELFF.

This chain links TRBV20-1 with TRBJ2-7; D not resolved. Germline V CDR1 and CDR2: DFQATT, SNEGSKA (reference sequence). The CDR3 loop spans 12 amino acids. The V end was cut by 1 base, the J end by 3 bases, with 7 bases between. The CDR3 spells CSARAGNYEQYF. The DNA for the CDR3 is TGCAGTGCTAGAGCCGGAAACTACGAGCAGTACTTC.

This chain joins TRBV12-5 and TRBJ2-1, with 8 bases matching TRBD2. The V gene end was trimmed by 2 bases and the J gene end by 13 bases; junction bases not matched to a gene: 7. CDR1 LGHNT and CDR2 FRNRAP come from the germline V gene. The CDR3 sequence is 13 residues long. The CDR3 sequence: CASGLTMREDQFF. Here the CDR3 DNA reads TGTGCTAGTGGTTTGACGATGCGGGAGGATCAGTTCTTC.

This clonotype was detected ten times or more. This rearrangement joins TRBV7-6 to TRBJ2-1; 10 nucleotides agree with TRBD2. From germline, CDR1 is SGHVS and CDR2 FNYEAQ. This CDR3 region has 16 residues. V lost 0 bases and J lost 9; bases outside the gene matches: 8. CDR3 sequence: CASSLAASGSNVEQFF. For the CDR3, the DNA is TGTGCCAGCAGCTTAGCGGCTAGCGGGAGTAATGTTGAGCAGTTCTTC.